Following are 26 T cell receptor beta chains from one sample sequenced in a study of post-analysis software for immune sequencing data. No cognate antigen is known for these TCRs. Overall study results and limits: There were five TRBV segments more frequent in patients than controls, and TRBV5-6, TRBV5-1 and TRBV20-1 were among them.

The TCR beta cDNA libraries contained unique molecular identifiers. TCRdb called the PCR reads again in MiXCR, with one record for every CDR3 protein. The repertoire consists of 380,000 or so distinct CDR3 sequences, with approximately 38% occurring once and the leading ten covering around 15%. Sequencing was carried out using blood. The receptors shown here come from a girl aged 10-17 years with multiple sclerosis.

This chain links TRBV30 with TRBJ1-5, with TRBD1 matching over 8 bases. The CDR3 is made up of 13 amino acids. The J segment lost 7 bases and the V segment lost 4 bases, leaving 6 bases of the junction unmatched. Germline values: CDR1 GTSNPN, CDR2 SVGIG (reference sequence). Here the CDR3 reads CAWTGQGNQPQHF. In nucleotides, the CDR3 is TGTGCCTGGACTGGACAGGGAAACCAGCCCCAGCATTTT.

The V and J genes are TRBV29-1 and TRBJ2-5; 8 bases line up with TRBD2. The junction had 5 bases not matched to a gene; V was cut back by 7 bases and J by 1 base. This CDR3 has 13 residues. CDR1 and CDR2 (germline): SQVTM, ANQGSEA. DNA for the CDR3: TGCAGCGGCCGACTAGCGAGCCAAGAGACCCAGTACTTC. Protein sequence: CSGRLASQETQYF.

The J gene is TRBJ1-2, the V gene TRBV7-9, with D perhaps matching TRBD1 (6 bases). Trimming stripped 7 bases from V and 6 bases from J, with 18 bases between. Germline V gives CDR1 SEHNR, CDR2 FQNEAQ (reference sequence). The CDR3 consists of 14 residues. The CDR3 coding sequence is TGTGCCAGCACTACCGGGAGGGGGTTGAATGGCTACACCTTC. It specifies CASTTGRGLNGYTF.

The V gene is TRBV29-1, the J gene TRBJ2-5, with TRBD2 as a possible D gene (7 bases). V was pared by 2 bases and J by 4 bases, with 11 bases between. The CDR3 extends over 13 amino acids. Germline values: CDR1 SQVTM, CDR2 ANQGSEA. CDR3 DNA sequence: TGCAGCGTTGAATCCGGGGGGCTAGAGACCCAGTACTTC. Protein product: CSVESGGLETQYF. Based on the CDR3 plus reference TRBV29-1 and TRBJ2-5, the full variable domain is SAVISQKPSRDICQRGTSLTIQCQVDSQVTMMFWYRQQPGQSLTLIATANQGSEATYESGFVIDKFPISRPNLTFSTLTVSNMSPEDSSIYLCSVESGGLETQYFGPGTRLLVL.

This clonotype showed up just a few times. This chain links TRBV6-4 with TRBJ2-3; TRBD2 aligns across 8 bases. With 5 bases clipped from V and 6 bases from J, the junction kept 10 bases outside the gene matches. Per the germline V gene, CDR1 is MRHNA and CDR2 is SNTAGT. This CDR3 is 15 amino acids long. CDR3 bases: TGTGCCAGCAGTCTACTAGCGGCCCAGGGGGATACGCAGTATTTT. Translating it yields CASSLLAAQGDTQYF.

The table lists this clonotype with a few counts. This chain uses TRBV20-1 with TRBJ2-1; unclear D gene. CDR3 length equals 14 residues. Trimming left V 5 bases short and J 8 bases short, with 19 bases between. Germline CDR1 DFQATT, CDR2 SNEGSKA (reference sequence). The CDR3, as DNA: TGCAGTGCTGCGCTCGGCTCCAACCCCCATGAGCAGTTCTTC. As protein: CSAALGSNPHEQFF.

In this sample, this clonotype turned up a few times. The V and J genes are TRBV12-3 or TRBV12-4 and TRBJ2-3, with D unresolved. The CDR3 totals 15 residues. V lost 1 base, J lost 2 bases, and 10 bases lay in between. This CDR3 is CASSLGGLHTDTQYF. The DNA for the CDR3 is TGTGCCAGCAGTTTAGGGGGTTTACACACAGATACGCAGTATTTT.

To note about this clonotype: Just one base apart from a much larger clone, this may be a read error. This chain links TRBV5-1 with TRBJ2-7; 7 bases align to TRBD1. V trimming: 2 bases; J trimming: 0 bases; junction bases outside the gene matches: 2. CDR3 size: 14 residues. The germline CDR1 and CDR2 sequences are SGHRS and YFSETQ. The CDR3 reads CASSFGDSSYEQYF. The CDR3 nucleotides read TGCGCCAGCAGCTTTGGGGACAGCTCCTACGAGCAGTACTTC.

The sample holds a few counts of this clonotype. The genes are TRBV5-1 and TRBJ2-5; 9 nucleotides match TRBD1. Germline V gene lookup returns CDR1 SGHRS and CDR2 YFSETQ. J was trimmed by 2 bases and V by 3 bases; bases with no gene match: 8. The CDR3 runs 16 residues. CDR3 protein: CASSSPGTGIQETQYF. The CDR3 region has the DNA TGCGCCAGCAGCTCGCCCGGGACAGGGATACAAGAGACCCAGTACTTC. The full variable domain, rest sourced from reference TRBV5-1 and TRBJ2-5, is KAGVTQTPRYLIKTRGQQVTLSCSPISGHRSVSWYQQTPGQGLQFLFEYFSETQRNKGNFPGRFSGRQFSNSRSEMNVSTLELGDSALYLCASSSPGTGIQETQYFGPGTRLLVL.

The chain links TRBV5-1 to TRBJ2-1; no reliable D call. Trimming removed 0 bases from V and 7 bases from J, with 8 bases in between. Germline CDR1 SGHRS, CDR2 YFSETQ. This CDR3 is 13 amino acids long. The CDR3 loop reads CASSLAVPNEQFF. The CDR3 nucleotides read TGCGCCAGCAGCTTGGCCGTTCCTAATGAGCAGTTCTTC.

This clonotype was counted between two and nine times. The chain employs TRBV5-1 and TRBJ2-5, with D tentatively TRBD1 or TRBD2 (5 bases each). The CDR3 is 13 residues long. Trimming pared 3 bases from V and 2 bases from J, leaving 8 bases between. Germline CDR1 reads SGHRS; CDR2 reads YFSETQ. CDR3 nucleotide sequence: TGCGCCAGCAGCTGGGACCCTCAAGAGACCCAGTACTTC. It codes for CASSWDPQETQYF.

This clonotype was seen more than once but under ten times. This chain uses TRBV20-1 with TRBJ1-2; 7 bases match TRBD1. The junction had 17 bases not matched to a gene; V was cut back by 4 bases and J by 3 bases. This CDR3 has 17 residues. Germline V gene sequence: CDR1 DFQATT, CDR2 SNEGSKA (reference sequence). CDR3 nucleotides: TGCAGTGCTACCCACCGGGACAGAAGGAGCTCCGACTATGGCTACACCTTC. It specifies CSATHRDRRSSDYGYTF.

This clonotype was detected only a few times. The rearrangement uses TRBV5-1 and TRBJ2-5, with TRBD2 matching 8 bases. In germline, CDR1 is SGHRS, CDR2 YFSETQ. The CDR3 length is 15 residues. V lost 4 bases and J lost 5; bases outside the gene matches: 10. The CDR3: CASSPRQAGGETQYF. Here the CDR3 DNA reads TGCGCCAGCAGCCCGCGACAGGCGGGGGGTGAGACCCAGTACTTC.

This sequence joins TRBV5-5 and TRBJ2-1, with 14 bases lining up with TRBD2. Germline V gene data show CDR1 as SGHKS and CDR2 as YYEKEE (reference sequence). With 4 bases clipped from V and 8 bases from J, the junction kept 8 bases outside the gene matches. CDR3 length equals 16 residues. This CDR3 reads CASSRLAGGPGDEQFF. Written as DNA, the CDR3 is TGTGCCAGCAGCCGACTAGCGGGGGGGCCGGGGGATGAGCAGTTCTTC.

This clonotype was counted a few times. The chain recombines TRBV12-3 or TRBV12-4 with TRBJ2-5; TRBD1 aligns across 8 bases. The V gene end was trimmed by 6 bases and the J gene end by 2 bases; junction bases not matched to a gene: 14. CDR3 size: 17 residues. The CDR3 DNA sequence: TGTGCCAGCAGCCCTTGGGGGACAGGCGATCCTCAAGAGACCCAGTACTTC. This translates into CASSPWGTGDPQETQYF.

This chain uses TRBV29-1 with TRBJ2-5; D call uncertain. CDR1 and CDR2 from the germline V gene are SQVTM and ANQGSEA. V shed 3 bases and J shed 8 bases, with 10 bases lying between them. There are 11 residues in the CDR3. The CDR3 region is CSVDVGGTQYF. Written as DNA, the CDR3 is TGCAGCGTTGATGTCGGCGGAACCCAGTACTTC.

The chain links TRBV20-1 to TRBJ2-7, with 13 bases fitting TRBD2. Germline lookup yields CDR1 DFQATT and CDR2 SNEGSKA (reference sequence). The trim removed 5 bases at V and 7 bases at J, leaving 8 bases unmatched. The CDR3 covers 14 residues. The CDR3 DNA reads TGCAGTGCTCAGCGGACTAGCGGGGGATGGGAGCAGTACTTC. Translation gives CSAQRTSGGWEQYF.

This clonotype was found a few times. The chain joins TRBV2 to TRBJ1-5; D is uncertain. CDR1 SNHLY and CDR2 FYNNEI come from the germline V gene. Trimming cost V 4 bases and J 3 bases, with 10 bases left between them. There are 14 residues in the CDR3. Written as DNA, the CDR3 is TGTGCCAGCAGTGTCGGAGGGAACAATCAGCCCCAGCATTTT. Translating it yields CASSVGGNNQPQHF.

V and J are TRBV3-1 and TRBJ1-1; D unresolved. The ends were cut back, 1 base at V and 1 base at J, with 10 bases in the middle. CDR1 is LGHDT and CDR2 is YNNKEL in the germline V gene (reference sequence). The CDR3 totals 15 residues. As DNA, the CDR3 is TGTGCCAGCAGCCAAGGCGGAGCCGGGAACACTGAAGCTTTCTTT. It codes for CASSQGGAGNTEAFF.

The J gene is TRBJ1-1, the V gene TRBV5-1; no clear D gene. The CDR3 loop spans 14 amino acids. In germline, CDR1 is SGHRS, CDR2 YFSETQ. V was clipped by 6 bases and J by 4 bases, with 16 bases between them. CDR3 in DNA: TGCGCCAGCACCCCGGTCCTCCCGAGCACTGAAGCTTTCTTT. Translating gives CASTPVLPSTEAFF.

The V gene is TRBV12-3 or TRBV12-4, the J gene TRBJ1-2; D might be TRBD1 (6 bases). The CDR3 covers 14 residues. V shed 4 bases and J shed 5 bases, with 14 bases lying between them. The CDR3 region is CASSSDRRGYGYTF. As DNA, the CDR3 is TGTGCCAGCAGTTCTGACAGGAGGGGGTATGGCTACACCTTC.

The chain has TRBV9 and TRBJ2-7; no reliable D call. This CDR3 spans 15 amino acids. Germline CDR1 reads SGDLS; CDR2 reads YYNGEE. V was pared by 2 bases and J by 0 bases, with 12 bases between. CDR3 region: CASSVEASSSYEQYF. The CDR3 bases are TGTGCCAGCAGCGTGGAAGCGTCGAGCTCCTACGAGCAGTACTTC. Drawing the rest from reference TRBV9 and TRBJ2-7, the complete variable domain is DSGVTQTPKHLITATGQRVTLRCSPRSGDLSVYWYQQSLDQGLQFLIQYYNGEERAKGNILERFSAQQFPDLHSELNLSSLELGDSALYFCASSVEASSSYEQYFGPGTRLTVT.

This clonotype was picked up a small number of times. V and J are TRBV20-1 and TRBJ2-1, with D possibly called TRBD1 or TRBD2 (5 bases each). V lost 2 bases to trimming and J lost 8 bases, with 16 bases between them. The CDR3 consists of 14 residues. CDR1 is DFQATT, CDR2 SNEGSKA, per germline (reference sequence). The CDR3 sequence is CSARKPGLRDEQFF. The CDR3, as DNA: TGCAGTGCTAGAAAGCCAGGGCTGAGGGATGAGCAGTTCTTC.

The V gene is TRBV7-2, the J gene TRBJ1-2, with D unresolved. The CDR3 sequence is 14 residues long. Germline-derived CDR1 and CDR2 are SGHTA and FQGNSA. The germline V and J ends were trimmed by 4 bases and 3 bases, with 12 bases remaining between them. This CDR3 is CASSSLRGDYGYTF. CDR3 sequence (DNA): TGTGCCAGCAGCTCTCTCCGCGGGGACTATGGCTACACCTTC.

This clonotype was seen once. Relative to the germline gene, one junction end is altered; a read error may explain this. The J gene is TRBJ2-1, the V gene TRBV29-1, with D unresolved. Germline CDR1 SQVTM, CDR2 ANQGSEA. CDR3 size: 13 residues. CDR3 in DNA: TGCAGCGTTACAAACGACAAGTACAATGAGCGGTTCTTC. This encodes CSVTNDKYNERFF.

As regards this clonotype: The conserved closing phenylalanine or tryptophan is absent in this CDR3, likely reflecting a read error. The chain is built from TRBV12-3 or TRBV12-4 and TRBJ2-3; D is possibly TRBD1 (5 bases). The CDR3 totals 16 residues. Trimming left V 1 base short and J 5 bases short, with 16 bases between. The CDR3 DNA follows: TGTGCCAGCAGTTTAGGTCGTGGGGCCCCCGGAGATACGCAGTATTCC. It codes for CASSLGRGAPGDTQYS.